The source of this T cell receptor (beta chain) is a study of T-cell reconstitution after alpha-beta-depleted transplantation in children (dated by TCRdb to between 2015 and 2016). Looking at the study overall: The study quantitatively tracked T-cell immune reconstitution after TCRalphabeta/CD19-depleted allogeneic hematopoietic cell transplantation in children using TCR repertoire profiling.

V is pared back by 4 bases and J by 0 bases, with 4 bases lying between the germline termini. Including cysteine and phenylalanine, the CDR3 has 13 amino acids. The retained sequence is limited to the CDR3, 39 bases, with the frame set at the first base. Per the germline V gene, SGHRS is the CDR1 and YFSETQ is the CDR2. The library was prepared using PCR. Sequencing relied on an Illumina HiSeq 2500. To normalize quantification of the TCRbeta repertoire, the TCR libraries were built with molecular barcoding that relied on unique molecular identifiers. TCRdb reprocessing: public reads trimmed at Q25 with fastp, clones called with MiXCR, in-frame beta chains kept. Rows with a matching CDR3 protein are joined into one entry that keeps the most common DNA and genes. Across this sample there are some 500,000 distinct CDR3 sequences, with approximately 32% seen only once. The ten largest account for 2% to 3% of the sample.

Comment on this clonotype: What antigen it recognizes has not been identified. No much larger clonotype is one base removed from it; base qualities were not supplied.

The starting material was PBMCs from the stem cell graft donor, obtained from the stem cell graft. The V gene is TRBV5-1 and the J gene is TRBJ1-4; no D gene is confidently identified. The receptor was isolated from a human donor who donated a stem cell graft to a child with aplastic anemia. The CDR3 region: CASSVATNEKLFF. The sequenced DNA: TGCGCCAGCAGCGTTGCAACTAATGAAAAACTGTTTTTT.